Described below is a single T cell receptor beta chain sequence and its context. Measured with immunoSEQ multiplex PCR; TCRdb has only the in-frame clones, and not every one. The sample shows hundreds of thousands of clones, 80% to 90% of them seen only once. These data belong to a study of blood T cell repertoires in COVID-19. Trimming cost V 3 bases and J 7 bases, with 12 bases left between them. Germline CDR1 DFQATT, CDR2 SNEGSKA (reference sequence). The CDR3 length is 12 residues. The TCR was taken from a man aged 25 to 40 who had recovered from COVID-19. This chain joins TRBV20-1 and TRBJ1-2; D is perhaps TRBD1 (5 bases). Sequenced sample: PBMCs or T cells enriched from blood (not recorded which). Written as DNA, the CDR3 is TGCAGTGCTAGTCAAGGGGCCTCTGGCTACACCTTC. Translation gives CSASQGASGYTF.